A single sample is the source of the 8 T cell receptor beta chains below, sequenced in a study of T cell repertoires in cytomegalovirus infection. No antigen has been assigned to these receptors. TCRdb called the reads again in MiXCR, with one record for every CDR3 protein. The table shows 200,000 to 250,000 distinct CDR3 sequences, with around 40% occurring only once. The specimen was CD8+ T cells from cultured PBMCs, collected from culture after CMV antigen stimulation. These receptors came from a human donor in good health (CMV status not recorded). Some clones in this sample may be carry-over from other donors' samples.

This clonotype was found many times. The V gene is TRBV20-1, the J gene TRBJ2-7, with a possible D match to TRBD2 (5 bases). The germline CDR1 and CDR2 sequences are DFQATT and SNEGSKA (reference sequence). With 0 bases removed from V and 1 base from J, the gap between germline ends came to 7 bases. This CDR3 is built from 13 residues. CDR3 protein: CSARDSESYEQYF. The CDR3 DNA sequence: TGCAGTGCTAGAGATAGCGAGTCCTACGAGCAGTACTTC.

This clonotype was seen only once. The rearrangement joins TRBV27 to TRBJ1-2; the match to TRBD1 covers 7 bases. Germline CDR1 reads MNHEY; CDR2 reads SMNVEV (reference sequence). The V segment lost 6 bases and the J segment 4 bases; nucleotides outside the gene matches: 5. The CDR3 runs 13 residues. The DNA of the CDR3 is TGTGCCAGCAGCCACAGGGGCTCCTATGGCTACACCTTC. This codes for CASSHRGSYGYTF.

In its sample, this clonotype was seen a few times. This chain connects TRBV7-6 to TRBJ2-1; a weak D match, TRBD2 (5 bases). CDR3 length equals 15 residues. In germline, CDR1 is SGHVS, CDR2 FNYEAQ. The V gene lost 2 bases and the J gene lost 0 bases, with 8 bases spanning the gap. The CDR3: CASSLTGSSYNEQFF. The CDR3 nucleotides read TGTGCCAGCAGCTTAACGGGGAGCTCCTACAATGAGCAGTTCTTC.

The V call is TRBV27, the J call TRBJ2-7; 9 bases match TRBD1. Trimming at V came to 6 bases and at J to 2 bases, leaving 11 bases not matched to a gene. Germline-derived CDR1 and CDR2 are MNHEY and SMNVEV (reference sequence). The CDR3 runs to 16 residues. As DNA, the CDR3 is TGTGCCAGCAGGAGCTCCCGGACAGGGGCCCCCTACGAGCAGTACTTC. Translation gives CASRSSRTGAPYEQYF.

The chain carries TRBV4-1 and TRBJ2-7; 10 positions match TRBD2. There are 15 residues in the CDR3. Looked up from germline, CDR1 is MGHRA and CDR2 is YSYEKL. Germline trimming cut 2 bases from V and 5 bases from J; bases unmatched to any gene: 6. The CDR3 is CASSQLAGGRDEQYF. The DNA for the CDR3 is TGCGCCAGCAGCCAATTAGCGGGGGGCCGGGACGAGCAGTACTTC.

The chain carries TRBV12-3 or TRBV12-4 and TRBJ2-7; no reliable D call. Trimming stripped 1 base from V and 3 bases from J, with 13 bases between. The length of the CDR3 is 15 residues. CDR3 bases: TGTGCCAGCAGTTTAGAATGTCCCCTTTACTACGAGCAGTACTTC. Translating it yields CASSLECPLYYEQYF.

This clonotype occurred a few times. The rearrangement uses TRBV11-2 and TRBJ2-1; 14 bases agree with TRBD2. J lost 8 bases, V lost 4 bases, and 7 bases had no gene match. The CDR3 is 16 amino acids. Germline CDR1 SGHAT, CDR2 FQNNGV. CDR3 protein: CASSSRLAGGRDEQFF. In nucleotides, the CDR3 is TGTGCCAGCAGCTCCCGACTAGCGGGGGGGCGGGATGAGCAGTTCTTC.

The chain recombines TRBV27 with TRBJ1-5; 8 bases map to TRBD1. V gave up 5 bases and J gave up 3 bases; unmatched junction bases: 3. Germline V gives CDR1 MNHEY, CDR2 SMNVEV (reference sequence). The CDR3 is 14 residues long. The CDR3 loop is CASSDRGYNQPQHF. CDR3 coding DNA: TGTGCCAGCAGTGACAGGGGATACAATCAGCCCCAGCATTTT.